This T cell receptor beta chain was found in a study of shared clonotypes between healthy human individuals (dated by TCRdb to the early 2020s). Turning to the overall study: A few men and two women, aged 18 to 49 years, made up the cohort. Per donor, three plates each were used for CD4 naive and CD4 memory, two for CD8 naive, and one for CD8 memory. To estimate repertoire size and how much clonotypes are shared between individuals, the study performed deep sequencing of blood TCR repertoires from five healthy adults. Different laboratories and diverse techniques were used to prepare libraries and sequence TCR repertoires, to increase sequencing depth and limit assay-specific biases. Each donor's leukapheresis produced roughly between about 0.85 and 10 billion PBMCs. Summary of the overall study and its limitations: Rarefaction of sorted-subset datasets indicated incomplete sequencing despite the large sequencing depth. Across a few donors, 5% to 6% of naive CD4, 3.5% of naive CD8, 2% to 2.5% of memory CD4, and roughly 0.41% of memory CD8 clonotypes were shared. The small number of donors limited the genetic and exposure-history diversity represented. Based on pairwise subsampling, the degree of clonotype sharing among donors was expected to be affected by sequencing depth. Only blood was sampled, and tissue TCR repertoires likely differ from those in blood. Higher generation probabilities were observed for clonotypes shared by all four sorted-subset donors than for non-shared clonotypes. Naive subsets generally had larger estimated clonotype richness than memory subsets did.

CD8 naive samples consisted of CD45RO-negative cells that were positively selected for CCR7, yielding a CD45RA+CCR7+ population without TemRA cells. The donors were healthy, HIV-negative adults who had no recently reported acute infections or vaccinations. Every donor was a Caucasian adult living in Nashville, Tennessee, USA. After blood collection by leukapheresis, PBMCs were isolated using Ficoll-Histopaque density gradient centrifugation and then cryopreserved in the vapor phase of liquid nitrogen. Analytical flow cytometry was used to check the purity and quantity of each magnetically sorted T cell population. Genomic DNA was isolated from each sorted fraction and quantified by UV absorbance on a Nanodrop 2000c. The CDR3 has 18 amino acids, counting the end cysteine and phenylalanine. The CDR3 DNA has 54 bases and is translated from base 1. The V and J ends are trimmed by 4 bases and 7 bases, leaving 29 bases between them. From the germline V gene (reference sequence), CDR1 is LNHDA and CDR2 is SQIVND.

TCR CDR3 regions were amplified from genomic DNA by multiplex PCR using the deep immunoSEQ assay. Genomic DNA extracted from each cell subset was distributed evenly over all wells of several immunoSEQ 96-well plates, and each plate served as one replicate. Each replicate PCR for sorted subsets received about 200 ng genomic DNA, equal to about 29,000 T cell genomes. Purified libraries were quantified with a Qubit 3.0 fluorometer, sized on a Bioanalyzer 2100, and re-quantified with the KAPA Library Quantification kit. Every immunoSEQ 96-well plate was sequenced on a separate single-read 150-cycle Illumina NextSeq 550 flow cell. In the original analysis: Because the immunoSEQ output held only junctional sequences and lacked quality scores, the filtering could not match the filtering applied to full-length reads. Sequences were annotated with PyIR, a Python wrapper for IgBLAST v1.9, and V/J genes and CDR3 were assigned using IMGT germline references. Reads with weak V/J assignments (E-value above 1e-6), missing CDR3, stop codons, out-of-frame junctions, or ambiguous translated residues were removed. A V3J clonotype was defined by an identical inferred V gene, J gene, and CDR3 amino acid sequence. To compute the percentage overlap between repertoires, the number of shared unique clonotypes was divided by the size of the smaller repertoire. Richness of each repertoire was evaluated using RTK rarefaction, the Chao1 estimator, and Recon v2.1 estimates of unobserved clonotypes. For all TCRbeta clonotypes obtained by the gDNA method from a few donors, generation probabilities were computed with OLGA. In its TCRdb copy, this immuneACCESS table keeps in-frame sequences only and misses some clones. Where compared with another copy, unresolved V genes explain less than half of these, and the others have no known cause. V and J calls plus clone size are reproduced from that table; the DNA served to infer D and trimming. Present in this sample are fewer than 1 million clones, roughly 96% of which were seen just once. Less than 0.25% of the sample rests with the top ten.

Comment on this clone: The antigen it recognizes is unknown. No base qualities exist here, and no much larger clone lies one base off it.

The sequence was obtained from a man between 25 and 39 years old in good health. The sequence joins TRBV19 to TRBJ2-7; the D call could be TRBD1 or TRBD2, with each sharing 6 bases. The specimen sequenced was naive CD8+ T cells sorted from blood. The label giving this sample's cell subset or site can be read as: CD45RA+CCR7+. The CDR3: CASSTDWEDWDKAGEQYF. The nucleotide sequence is TGTGCCAGTAGTACCGACTGGGAGGATTGGGACAAGGCGGGGGAGCAGTACTTC.